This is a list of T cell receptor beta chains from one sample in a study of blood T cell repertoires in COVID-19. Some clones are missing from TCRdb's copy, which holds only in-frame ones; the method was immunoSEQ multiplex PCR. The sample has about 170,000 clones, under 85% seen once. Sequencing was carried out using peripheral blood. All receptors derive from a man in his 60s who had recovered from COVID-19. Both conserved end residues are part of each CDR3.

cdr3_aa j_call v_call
CASSYRGPYEQYF TRBJ2-7 TRBV28
CASSPRPAGGTEAFF TRBJ1-1 TRBV3-1/TRBV3-2
CASRSDRYQETQYF TRBJ2-5 TRBV7-2
CATSDLRTGNTGELFF TRBJ2-2 TRBV24-1
CATPSRPPGTDTQYF TRBJ2-3 TRBV2
CATSRARGLSSYEQYF TRBJ2-7 TRBV15
CASSLAWTSRETQYF TRBJ2-5 TRBV5-1
CASTPRIPPDTQYF TRBJ2-3 TRBV6-5
CASSLTGSEEKLFF TRBJ1-4 TRBV5-8
CASSRPTGGDTEAFF TRBJ1-1 TRBV5-1
CASNKSPSYGYTF TRBJ1-2 TRBV2
CASSLDRYNEQFF TRBJ2-1 TRBV12-3/TRBV12-4
CASSLRDRGFNSYNEQFF TRBJ2-1 TRBV19
CASSIPGQGRPFF TRBJ1-1 TRBV6-5
CASSPRQGLGYGYTF TRBJ1-2 TRBV7-2
CASRHSGGAVTDTQYF TRBJ2-3 TRBV28
CASRTGGTGELFF TRBJ2-2 TRBV11-3
CASRTGLAGTIDTGELFF TRBJ2-2 TRBV27
CASSIPGLANEQFF TRBJ2-1 TRBV19
CASSVSLSGGSSTGELFF TRBJ2-2 TRBV6-4
CASSQDTSGGPLSSYNEQFF TRBJ2-1 TRBV4-2
CASRQNRVINGEQYF TRBJ2-7 TRBV2
CASSLTASGGAGEQYF TRBJ2-7 TRBV5-1
CASSPSAGGFTDTQYF TRBJ2-3 TRBV7-2
CAISEGREGTEAFF TRBJ1-1 TRBV10-3
CASSQGGPPGDTQYF TRBJ2-3 TRBV3-1/TRBV3-2
CASSESQGAGNSPLHF TRBJ1-6 TRBV25-1
CASSSTVGEKLFF TRBJ1-4 TRBV12-3/TRBV12-4
CASIERIGQGLYGYTF TRBJ1-2 TRBV19
CASSLLGQGAGNTIYF TRBJ1-3 TRBV7-3
CSAENRNTEAFF TRBJ1-1 TRBV29-1
CASSLINEQYF TRBJ2-7 TRBV5-1
CASSPGAGAGEQFF TRBJ2-1 TRBV7-3
CASSDISAGRGNGYTF TRBJ1-2 TRBV2
CASSFRFANTGELFF TRBJ2-2 TRBV11-2
CASSPSGANVLTF TRBJ2-6 TRBV9
CATSDQGQYYGYTF TRBJ1-2 TRBV24-1
CASSSTGGNTEAFF TRBJ1-1 TRBV5-8
CASSPRLGGTEAFF TRBJ1-1 TRBV6-5
CASSPGGTNSGNTIYF TRBJ1-3 TRBV4-2
CASSPDREGTEAFF TRBJ1-1 TRBV5-4
CASTGTSGDNEQFF TRBJ2-1 TRBV19